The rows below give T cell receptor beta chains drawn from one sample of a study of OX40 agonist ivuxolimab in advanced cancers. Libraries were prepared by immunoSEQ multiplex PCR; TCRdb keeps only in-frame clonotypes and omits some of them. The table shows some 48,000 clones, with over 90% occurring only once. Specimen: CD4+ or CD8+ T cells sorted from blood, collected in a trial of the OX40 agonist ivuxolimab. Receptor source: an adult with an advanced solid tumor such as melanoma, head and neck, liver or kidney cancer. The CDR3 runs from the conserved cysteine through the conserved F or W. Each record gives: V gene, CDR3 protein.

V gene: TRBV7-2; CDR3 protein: CASSEGLAGVTDTQYF
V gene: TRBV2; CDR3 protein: CASRAASGQIPLGGYTF
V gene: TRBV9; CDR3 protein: CASSPLGTGDTEAFF
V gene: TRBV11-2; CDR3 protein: CASSFGPVGFTQYF
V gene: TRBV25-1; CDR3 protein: CASAGTQVNTEAFF
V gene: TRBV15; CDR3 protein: CATSRVYDGPGELFF
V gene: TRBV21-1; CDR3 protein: CASSKVCLCPGQGQTSGYTF
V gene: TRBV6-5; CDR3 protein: CASSYSNQGVYEQYF
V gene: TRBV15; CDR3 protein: CATSRGTGTSTDTQYF
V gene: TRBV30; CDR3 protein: CAWSPETQPHGYTF
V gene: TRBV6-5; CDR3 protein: CASTKGGASGNEQFF
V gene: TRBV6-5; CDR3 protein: CASSYNSGNTIYF
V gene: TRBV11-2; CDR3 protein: CASSKGTRNQPQHF
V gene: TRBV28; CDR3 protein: CASSLSGTPEAFF
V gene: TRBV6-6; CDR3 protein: CASTLWGGYTF
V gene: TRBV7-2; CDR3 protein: CASSLVAGSSTDTQYF
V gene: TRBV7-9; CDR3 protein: CASSLLEGAATDTQYF
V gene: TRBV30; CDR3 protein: CAWAPDRGTYEQYF
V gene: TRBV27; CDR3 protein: CASSLSSLAYEQYF
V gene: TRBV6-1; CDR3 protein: CASSTGTGGPDTQYF
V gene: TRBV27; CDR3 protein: CASSLTVMYNEQFF
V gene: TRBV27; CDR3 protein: CASSLYQSWNGGYTF
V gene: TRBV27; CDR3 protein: CASSSGLLTSGIPGELFF
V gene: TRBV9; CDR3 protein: CASSPPEGETQYF